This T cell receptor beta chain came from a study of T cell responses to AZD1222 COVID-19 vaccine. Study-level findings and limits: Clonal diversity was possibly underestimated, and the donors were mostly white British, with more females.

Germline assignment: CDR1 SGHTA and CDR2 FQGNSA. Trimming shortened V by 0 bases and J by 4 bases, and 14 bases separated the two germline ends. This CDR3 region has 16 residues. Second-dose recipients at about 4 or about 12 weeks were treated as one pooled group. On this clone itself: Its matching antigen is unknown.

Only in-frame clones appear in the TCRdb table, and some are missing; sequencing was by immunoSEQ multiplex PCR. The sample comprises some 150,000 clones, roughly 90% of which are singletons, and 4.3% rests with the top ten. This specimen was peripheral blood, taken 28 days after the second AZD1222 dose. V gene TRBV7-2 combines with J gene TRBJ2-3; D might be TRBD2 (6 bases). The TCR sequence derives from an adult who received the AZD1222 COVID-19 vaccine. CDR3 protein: CASSLAPGRGADTQYF. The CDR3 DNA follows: TGTGCCAGCAGCTTAGCGCCCGGGAGAGGGGCAGATACGCAGTATTTT.